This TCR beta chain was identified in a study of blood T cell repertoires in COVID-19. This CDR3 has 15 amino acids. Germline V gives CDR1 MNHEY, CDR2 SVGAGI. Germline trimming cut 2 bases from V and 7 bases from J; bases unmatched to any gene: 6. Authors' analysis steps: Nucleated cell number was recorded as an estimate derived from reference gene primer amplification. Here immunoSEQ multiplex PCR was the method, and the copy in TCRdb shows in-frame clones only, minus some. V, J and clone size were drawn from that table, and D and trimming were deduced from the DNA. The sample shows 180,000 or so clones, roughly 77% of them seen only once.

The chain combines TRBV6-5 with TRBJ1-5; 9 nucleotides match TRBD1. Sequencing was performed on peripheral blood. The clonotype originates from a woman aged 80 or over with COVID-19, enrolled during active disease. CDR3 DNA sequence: TGTGCCAGCAGTTACGGGGACAGGGAATCCCAGCCCCAGCATTTT. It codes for CASSYGDRESQPQHF.